These 10 T cell receptor beta chains share one sample of origin, sequenced in a study of CD8 T cells in ankylosing spondylitis. TCRdb fed the 5' RACE reads into MiXCR, producing one record per CDR3 protein. The table lists 340,000 or so distinct CDR3 sequences, under 15% of them singletons. Sequencing was carried out using blood, either unsorted or a sorted T cell fraction (not recorded which). The receptors were sampled from a male donor with ankylosing spondylitis or in good health (not recorded which).

This clonotype has more than one count but fewer than ten. The rearrangement uses TRBV6-1 and TRBJ1-6, with D maybe TRBD1 (5 bases). V lost 6 bases, J lost 10 bases, and 16 bases lay in between. The germline V gene encodes CDR1 MNHNS and CDR2 SASEGT. CDR3 length: 14 amino acids. Written as DNA, the CDR3 is TGTGCCAGCAGCTGGGGAGAGAGACAGTCACCCCTCCACTTT. Translated, it gives CASSWGERQSPLHF.

The gene calls are TRBV2 and TRBJ2-5; D call uncertain. V dropped 4 bases and J dropped 5 bases, with 11 bases sitting between them. The length of the CDR3 is 13 residues. CDR1 and CDR2 from the germline V gene are SNHLY and FYNNEI. The CDR3 sequence is CASSGVDGETQYF. Written as DNA, the CDR3 is TGTGCCAGCAGTGGGGTAGACGGTGAGACCCAGTACTTC.

This chain connects TRBV5-6 to TRBJ2-5, with D unresolved. In germline, CDR1 is SGHDT, CDR2 YYEEEE. This CDR3 is built from 12 residues. V lost 4 bases and J 7 bases, leaving 11 bases between the germline ends. CDR3: CASSPGRRTQYF. CDR3 sequence (DNA): TGTGCCAGCAGCCCGGGCCGCAGGACCCAGTACTTC.

Ten or more counts support this clonotype. Here the CDR3 DNA reads TGCAGCGTTGAAGGGACAGGGAACACTGAAGCTTTCTTT. This gives the protein CSVEGTGNTEAFF. The rearrangement joins TRBV29-1 to TRBJ1-1; 7 nucleotides line up with TRBD1. Looked up from germline, CDR1 is SQVTM and CDR2 is ANQGSEA. CDR3 length: 13 residues. V was pared by 1 base and J by 1 base, with 0 bases of the junction left unmatched.

This chain connects TRBV5-1 to TRBJ1-1; D unclear. Trimming cost V 4 bases and J 4 bases, with 11 bases left between them. Germline V lookup: CDR1 SGHRS, CDR2 YFSETQ. The CDR3 extends over 13 amino acids. The CDR3 region is CASSPRGSTEAFF. CDR3 bases: TGCGCCAGCAGCCCCCGGGGATCCACTGAAGCTTTCTTT.

This clonotype came up a few times. This chain uses TRBV15 with TRBJ2-4; TRBD1 matches 8 bases. The CDR3 covers 12 residues. Germline loops: CDR1 LNHNV, CDR2 YYDKDF (reference sequence). Trimming removed 3 bases from V and 14 bases from J; junction bases left unmatched: 6. The CDR3 region is CATSSAVDREYF. The CDR3 nucleotides read TGTGCCACCAGCAGTGCCGTGGACAGGGAGTACTTC.

This rearrangement joins TRBV4-1 to TRBJ1-1; D is unresolved. The CDR3 sequence is 16 residues long. Germline V gives CDR1 MGHRA, CDR2 YSYEKL. With 1 base removed from V and 2 bases from J, the gap between germline ends came to 14 bases. The CDR3 protein is CASSQGRGRDNTEAFF. As DNA, the CDR3 is TGCGCCAGCAGCCAAGGGAGAGGGAGGGATAACACTGAAGCTTTCTTT.

This clonotype has just a few counts. This sequence joins TRBV5-1 and TRBJ2-7; maybe TRBD1 (6 bases). V dropped 4 bases and J dropped 2 bases, with 13 bases sitting between them. Germline V gene sequence: CDR1 SGHRS, CDR2 YFSETQ. CDR3 length: 14 amino acids. CDR3 coding DNA: TGCGCCAGCAGCCAGGGACACTTAACCTACGAGCAGTACTTC. Translation gives CASSQGHLTYEQYF.

The rearrangement uses TRBV6-6 and TRBJ2-1, with 11 bases that match TRBD1. Germline assignment: CDR1 MNHNY and CDR2 SVGAGI (reference sequence). The trim removed 10 bases at V and 9 bases at J, leaving 8 bases unmatched. This CDR3 has 13 residues. The chain's CDR3 is CATRDRGMGEQFF. The CDR3 nucleotides read TGTGCCACCCGGGACAGGGGGATGGGTGAGCAGTTCTTC.

This clonotype occurred a few times. The chain combines TRBV5-1 with TRBJ2-1, with D unresolved. The CDR3 is 14 residues long. V gave up 4 bases and J gave up 5 bases, with 13 bases separating them. In germline, CDR1 is SGHRS, CDR2 YFSETQ. In DNA form, the CDR3 reads TGCGCCAGCAGCATATGGGTGGGAAACAATGAGCAGTTCTTC. Its translation is CASSIWVGNNEQFF.